This T cell receptor (beta chain) was sequenced in a study of shared clonotypes between healthy human individuals. Study-wide context: The composition of the donors was a couple of women and a few men aged 18 to 49.

Study-wide results and caveats: Sorted-subset sequencing was shown by rarefaction to be incomplete despite large depth. Naive subsets tended to show greater estimated richness than memory subsets.

Points on this clone: Its antigen is still unknown.

It was CD45RO-negative cells, positively selected for CCR7, that made up naive CD8 cells, with terminally differentiated effector memory CD45RA+ cells excluded. CDR1 SNHLY and CDR2 FYNNEI come from the germline V gene. The CDR3 sequence is 14 residues long. After removal of 10 bases from V and 1 base from J, the junction contained 9 bases not matched to a gene. Assay: immunoSEQ multiplex PCR; the TCRdb copy retains only in-frame clones and omits some. The sample includes under 1 million clones, 96% of them seen just once. The gene calls are TRBV2 and TRBJ2-7; TRBD1 agrees at 8 bases. This TCR was sampled from a man between 25 and 39 years old in good health. The sample taken for sequencing was naive CD8+ T cells sorted from blood. The DNA of the CDR3 is TGTGCCACTCACCCCCAGGGGGCTTCCTACGAGCAGTACTTC. Translated, it gives CATHPQGASYEQYF.